The clone carrying this T cell receptor beta chain was detected many times. The data derive from a study of early T cells in non-severe SARS-CoV-2 infection. Each CDR3 protein is one row after TCRdb ran MiXCR on the 5' RACE reads. Of under 85,000 distinct CDR3 sequences in the sample, roughly 11% were seen once. Sequencing was performed on whole blood, taken at baseline. The origin of this receptor is an adult who was a healthcare worker with PCR-confirmed SARS-CoV-2 infection or an uninfected control (not recorded which).

The CDR3 region is CASSIRQASYEQYF. As DNA, the CDR3 is TGTGCCAGTAGTATTAGGCAGGCTTCCTACGAGCAGTACTTC. The V gene is TRBV19, the J gene TRBJ2-7; no reliable D call. V was clipped by 3 bases and J by 1 base, with 10 bases between them. This CDR3 is 14 amino acids long. Germline V CDR1 and CDR2: LNHDA, SQIVND (reference sequence).